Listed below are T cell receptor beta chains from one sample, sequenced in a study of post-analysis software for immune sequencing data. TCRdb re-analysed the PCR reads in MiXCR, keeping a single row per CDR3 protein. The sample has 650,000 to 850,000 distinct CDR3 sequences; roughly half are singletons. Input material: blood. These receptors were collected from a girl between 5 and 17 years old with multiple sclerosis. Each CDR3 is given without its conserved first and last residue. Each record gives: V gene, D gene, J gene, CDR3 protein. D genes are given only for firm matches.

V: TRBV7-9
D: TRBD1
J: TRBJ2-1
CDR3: ASSLASAGGRDEQF

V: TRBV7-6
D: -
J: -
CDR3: ASSLGNTGNYEQY

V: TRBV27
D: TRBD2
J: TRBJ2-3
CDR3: ASSLSVGLDTDTQY

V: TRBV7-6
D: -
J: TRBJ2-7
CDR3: AGSLASTPTYEQY

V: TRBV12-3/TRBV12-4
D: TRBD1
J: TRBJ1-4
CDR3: ASSIRGQSNEKLF

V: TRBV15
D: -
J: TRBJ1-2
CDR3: ATSREKFLHT

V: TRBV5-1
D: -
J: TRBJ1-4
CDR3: ASSLGGQGEKLF

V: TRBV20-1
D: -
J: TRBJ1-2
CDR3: SAADYRGGQGGYT

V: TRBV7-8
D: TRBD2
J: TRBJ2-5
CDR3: ASSLARRGGKETQY

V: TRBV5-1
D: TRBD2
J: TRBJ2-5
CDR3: ASSETGTSEETQY

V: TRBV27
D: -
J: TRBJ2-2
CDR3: ASNPRGQSNTGELF

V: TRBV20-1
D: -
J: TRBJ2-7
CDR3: SASPREDRTYEQY

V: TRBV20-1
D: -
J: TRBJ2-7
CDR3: SARGGLSSYEQY

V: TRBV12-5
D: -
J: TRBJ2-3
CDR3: ASGFLTSYRTDTQY

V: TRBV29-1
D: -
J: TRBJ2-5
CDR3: SSLLWRARGETQY

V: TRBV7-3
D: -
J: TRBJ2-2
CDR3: ASSWTENTGELF

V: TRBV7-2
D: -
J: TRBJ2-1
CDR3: ASSLARSPTRSYNEQF

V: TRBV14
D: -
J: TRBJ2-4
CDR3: ASSQDGAQNIQY

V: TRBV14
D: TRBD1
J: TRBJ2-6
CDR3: ASSQSLRDRISGANVLT

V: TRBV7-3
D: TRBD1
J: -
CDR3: ASSLVARHGGTGVEQF

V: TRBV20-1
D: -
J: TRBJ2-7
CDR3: SARWGQDEQY

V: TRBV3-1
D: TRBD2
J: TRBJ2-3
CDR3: ASSPQRGASTDTQY

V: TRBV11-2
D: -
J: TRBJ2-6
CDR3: ASSFDACPGSGANVLT